This TCR beta chain was identified in a study of blood T cell repertoires in COVID-19 (dated by TCRdb to the early 2020s). For the study in its entirety: Collaborator samples came from the United States, Italy and Spain and covered acute and convalescent phases of COVID-19. The material from the prospective study consisted of cDNA or gDNA derived from T cells, B-cell-depleted T cells, or PBMCs. The dataset comprised deeply sampled blood TCRbeta repertoires from subjects exposed to, actively infected with, or recovered from COVID-19. The repertoires were released in a freely available public database intended as a resource for research on the immune response to SARS-CoV-2. The samples were drawn from the first 160 participants of the ongoing ImmuneRACE study and from 950 to 1,500 subjects provided by 6 global collaborators. A de-identified subject ID, COVID-19 status, age in years and sex were almost always included in the sample metadata. HLA class I and class II types, where available, came from metadata supplied by the sample provider rather than from assay-based typing.

TCRbeta CDR3 regions were amplified from genomic DNA using the immunoSEQ Assay, a bias-controlled multiplex PCR. For the original study's pipeline: Nucleated cell counts per sample were estimated from amplification of reference gene primers within the assay. To quantify the absolute abundance of each unique TCRbeta CDR3 rearrangement, sequence reads were collapsed and filtered. For each sample, productive Simpson clonality was calculated as the square root of Simpson's diversity index across productive rearrangements. TCRdb re-hosts the immuneACCESS table, in-frame sequences only. Its copies lack some clones; in the studies checked, an unresolved V gene accounts for under half of them, and the cause for the rest is not known. V, J and clone size derive from that table, while D and trimming were established from the DNA sequence. The sample data list 120,000 to 150,000 clones, and approximately 90% of these were observed just once. 4% of the sample comes from the top ten.

V is trimmed back by 4 bases and J by 2 bases, and the junction contains 5 bases that no gene match accounts for. The cysteine opens and the phenylalanine closes a CDR3 of 14 amino acids. The CDR3 DNA has 42 bases and is translated from base 1. According to the germline V gene, CDR1 reads MNHEY and CDR2 reads SVGEGT. Participants in the prospective study were aged roughly 18 to 100 years, lived in some 24 United States geographic areas, and enrolled through a virtual design. To assign participants to cohorts, the prospective study relied on clinical history that participants themselves reported in a screening survey and a study questionnaire. A participant counted as exposed if, within 2 weeks of entering the study, that participant had been in contact with someone who had a PCR-confirmed or clinician-diagnosed COVID-19 case. In the prospective study, whole blood, serum and a nasopharyngeal or oropharyngeal swab were collected from each participant by mobile phlebotomists. Additional blood draws and questionnaires over an approximately two-month period could optionally be provided by prospective study participants. Blood samples from the prospective study were shipped frozen or at room temperature prior to DNA extraction.

General study outcomes and caveats: The quantity of clinical and demographic metadata differed by source and by participant and was supplied without curation.

Worth noting for this clone: No antigen is known for it. No qualities accompany the bases; no much larger clone lies one base away.

The chain uses TRBV6-2 or TRBV6-3 and TRBJ2-7; TRBD2 lines up with 7 middle nucleotides. The TCR comes from a woman aged 40 to 50 who had been exposed to COVID-19. The sample was PBMCs or T cells enriched from blood (not recorded which). The nucleotide sequence reads TGTGCCAGCAGTTGGCAGCGGGGCCCCTACGAGCAGTACTTC. This is translated as CASSWQRGPYEQYF.